The clone carrying this T cell receptor (beta chain) was counted between two and nine times. Its specificity is not known. Germline values: CDR1 KGHDR, CDR2 SFDVKD. The V gene end was trimmed by 4 bases and the J gene end by 6 bases; junction bases not matched to a gene: 14. CDR3 size: 18 residues. This specimen comes from a study of T-cell memory formation after mild COVID-19. Overall study findings and caveats: The second-wave clones peaking on day 37 were not confirmed as SARS-CoV-2-specific.

In TCRdb, the 5' RACE reads were re-called with MiXCR into one record per CDR3 protein. The sample holds hundreds of thousands of distinct CDR3 sequences; approximately 14% are singletons and the top ten take roughly 22%. The chain is built from TRBV24-1 and TRBJ2-1, with TRBD2 matching 10 bases. Material for sequencing was PBMCs or a T cell subset sorted from them (not recorded which). The clonotype was recovered from a man younger than 30 who had mild COVID-19 (a few samples of this study predate the infection). Cell type and time point are not known. The CDR3 reads CATSDTGGAGGPRNEQFF. The CDR3 coding sequence is TGTGCCACCAGTGACACTGGGGGAGCGGGGGGGCCGCGCAATGAGCAGTTCTTC.